What follows are 16 T cell receptor beta chains derived from one specimen sequenced in a study of vaccination and CD4 T cells after COVID-19. Indicated time point: late sampling 161 to 241 days after vaccination in three convalescent patients. As to treatment: roughly ten-day PBMC culture with coronavirus spike peptide pools or control peptides (ViraFEST assay). Scientists ran DNA taken from cultured CD4+ T cells through the Oncomine TCR Beta short-read assay for sequencing. TCRdb itself ran the PCR reads through MiXCR, one entry per CDR3 protein. The data hold around 16,000 distinct CDR3 sequences, with roughly 57% observed a single time. Antigens for these TCRs are unknown. Here the sequenced sample was CD4+ T cells from blood, cultured in vitro, taken about 7 months after SARS-CoV-2 vaccination. Receptors were obtained from a human donor who had recovered from COVID-19.

The V and J genes are TRBV19 and TRBJ2-5; TRBD2 matches at 11 bases. The junction had 9 bases not matched to a gene; V was cut back by 4 bases and J by 5 bases. Germline CDR1 and CDR2: LNHDA and SQIVND (reference sequence). The CDR3 sequence is 16 residues long. CDR3 in amino acids: CASSKGSGRAWETQYF. DNA for the CDR3: TGTGCCAGTAGTAAAGGTAGCGGGAGGGCCTGGGAGACCCAGTACTTC.

The chain joins TRBV20-1 to TRBJ1-1; D call uncertain. This CDR3 comprises 14 residues. Per germline, CDR1 DFQATT and CDR2 SNEGSKA (reference sequence). V was pared by 3 bases and J by 6 bases, with 17 bases between. As DNA, the CDR3 is TGCAGTGCTAGCTATAATCCGGGTAGGCCTGAAGCTTTCTTT. It yields the protein CSASYNPGRPEAFF.

V and J are TRBV20-1 and TRBJ2-3, with unresolved D. The germline V gene encodes CDR1 DFQATT and CDR2 SNEGSKA (reference sequence). V lost 1 base, J lost 2 bases, and 7 bases lay in between. This CDR3 has 13 residues. Written as DNA, the CDR3 is TGCAGTGCTAGAGCCCCCTCCACAGATACGCAGTATTTT. Translation: CSARAPSTDTQYF.

V is TRBV7-6 and J is TRBJ2-5; 16 bases are a match to TRBD2. CDR3 length: 14 residues. J was trimmed by 9 bases and V by 8 bases; bases with no gene match: 6. Germline V gene sequence: CDR1 SGHVS, CDR2 FNYEAQ. The CDR3 loop reads CASGTSGGVGPQYF. CDR3 in DNA: TGTGCCAGCGGGACTAGCGGGGGGGTTGGGCCCCAGTACTTC.

This clonotype was counted a single time. The V call is TRBV7-2, the J call TRBJ2-7, with 10 nucleotides matching TRBD1. There are 14 residues in the CDR3. V dropped 5 bases and J dropped 3; count of bases not matched to a gene: 4. CDR1 is SGHTA and CDR2 is FQGNSA in the germline V gene. CDR3 in DNA: TGTGCCAGCAGCGCCTGGGACAGGGGCTACGAGCAGTACTTC. Protein product: CASSAWDRGYEQYF.

The chain recombines TRBV6-2 or TRBV6-3 with TRBJ2-1, with D perhaps TRBD2 (5 bases). This CDR3 region has 14 residues. Germline V lookup: CDR1 MNHEY, CDR2 SVGEGT. V was trimmed by 3 bases and J by 4 bases, leaving 10 bases between them. The CDR3, as DNA: TGTGCCAGCAGTTATGGCGGGTCATACAATGAGCAGTTCTTC. Amino acids: CASSYGGSYNEQFF.

This clonotype was observed a handful of times. The chain uses TRBV4-2 and TRBJ2-3; 8 nucleotides line up with TRBD2. V shed 4 bases and J 4 bases; nucleotides not matched to a gene: 7. Germline-derived CDR1 and CDR2 are LGHNA and YNFKEQ. The CDR3 consists of 15 residues. DNA for the CDR3: TGTGCCAGCAGCCGGCCAGCGGGAGTAGCAGATACGCAGTATTTT. Its translation: CASSRPAGVADTQYF.

The V gene is TRBV6-5, the J gene TRBJ2-5, with TRBD2 matching 11 bases. CDR1 and CDR2 from the germline V gene are MNHEY and SVGAGI. V lost 2 bases and J lost 2; bases outside the gene matches: 10. This CDR3 region has 18 residues. The CDR3 DNA reads TGTGCCAGCAGTTACGGGCTAGCGGGAGGACCGGAACAAGAGACCCAGTACTTC. As protein: CASSYGLAGGPEQETQYF.

This clonotype was seen more than once but under ten times. The chain is built from TRBV7-2 and TRBJ2-5; the D gene is possibly TRBD2 (5 bases). V lost 1 base, J lost 9 bases, and 12 bases lay in between. This CDR3 contains 13 residues. The germline V gene has CDR1 SGHTA and CDR2 FQGNSA. The CDR3, as DNA: TGTGCCAGCAGCTTAGGACTATACGGGGCCCAGTACTTC. This gives the protein CASSLGLYGAQYF.

The V gene is TRBV7-3, the J gene TRBJ2-3; a possible D gene is TRBD2 (6 bases). The CDR3 loop spans 17 amino acids. Germline-derived CDR1 and CDR2 are SGHTA and FQGTGA. V gave up 1 base and J gave up 2 bases, with 16 bases separating them. The CDR3 region is CASSLIGGKEYTDTQYF. CDR3 bases: TGTGCCAGCAGCTTAATTGGCGGGAAGGAATACACAGATACGCAGTATTTT.

This clonotype came up a few times. V usage is TRBV20-1 and J usage is TRBJ2-5, with a possible D match to TRBD1 (6 bases). This CDR3 is built from 12 residues. The ends were cut back, 5 bases at V and 5 bases at J, with 12 bases in the middle. Germline V gene lookup returns CDR1 DFQATT and CDR2 SNEGSKA (reference sequence). The CDR3 reads CSALQGWETQYF. The CDR3 DNA sequence: TGCAGTGCTTTACAGGGTTGGGAGACCCAGTACTTC.

The chain combines TRBV5-4 with TRBJ2-3; tentatively, D is TRBD2 (7 bases). Looked up from germline, CDR1 is SGHNT and CDR2 is YYREEE (reference sequence). The CDR3 consists of 16 residues. V lost 0 bases, J lost 3 bases, and 14 bases lay in between. CDR3 DNA sequence: TGTGCCAGCAGCTTGGTGGGCGGGGGCGGAACAGATACGCAGTATTTT. Residues: CASSLVGGGGTDTQYF.

The chain joins TRBV25-1 to TRBJ1-2; tentatively, D is TRBD1 (5 bases). Germline V gene data show CDR1 as MGHDK and CDR2 as SYGVNS. The CDR3 extends over 17 amino acids. Trimming left V 1 base short and J 1 base short, with 16 bases between. The CDR3: CASSEFDLMTVNYGYTF. In nucleotides, the CDR3 is TGTGCCAGCAGTGAATTTGATCTGATGACAGTTAACTATGGCTACACCTTC.

The V gene is TRBV19, the J gene TRBJ1-2; no firm D call. The V and J ends lost 9 bases and 8 bases respectively, with 16 bases between them. CDR1 and CDR2 (germline): LNHDA, SQIVND (reference sequence). CDR3 length equals 12 residues. The CDR3 coding sequence is TGTGCCAGCAGCGCACGGGGAGGGGGCTACACCTTC. This encodes CASSARGGGYTF.

This chain connects TRBV7-2 to TRBJ1-6, with D perhaps TRBD1 (6 bases). The CDR3 is 14 amino acids. Germline loops: CDR1 SGHTA, CDR2 FQGNSA. Deletions cut 7 bases from V and 4 bases from J, with 11 bases between. CDR3 in DNA: TGTGCCAGCACCCAGGACAGATATAATTCACCCCTCCACTTT. This gives the protein CASTQDRYNSPLHF.

The CDR3 nucleotides read TGTGCCAGCAGCAGTCGGACTAGCCTTCGGTACGAGCAGTACTTC. Amino acid sequence: CASSSRTSLRYEQYF. The J gene is TRBJ2-7, the V gene TRBV5-6; 8 bases agree with TRBD2. The V segment lost 4 bases and the J segment 4 bases; nucleotides outside the gene matches: 10. In germline, CDR1 is SGHDT, CDR2 YYEEEE. This CDR3 spans 15 amino acids.